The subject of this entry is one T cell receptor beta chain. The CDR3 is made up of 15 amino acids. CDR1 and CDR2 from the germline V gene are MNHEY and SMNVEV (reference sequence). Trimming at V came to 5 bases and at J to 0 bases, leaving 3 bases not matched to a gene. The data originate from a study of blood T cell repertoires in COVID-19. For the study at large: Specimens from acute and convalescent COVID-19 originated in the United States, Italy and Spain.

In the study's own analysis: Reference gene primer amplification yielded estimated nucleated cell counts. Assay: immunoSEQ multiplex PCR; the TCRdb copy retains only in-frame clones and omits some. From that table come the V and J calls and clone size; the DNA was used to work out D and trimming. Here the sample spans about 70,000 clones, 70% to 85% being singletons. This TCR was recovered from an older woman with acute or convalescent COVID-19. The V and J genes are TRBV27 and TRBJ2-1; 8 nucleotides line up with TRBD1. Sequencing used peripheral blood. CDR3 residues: CASSQDRDSYNEQFF. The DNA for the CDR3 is TGTGCCAGCAGTCAGGACAGGGACTCCTACAATGAGCAGTTCTTC.